This T cell receptor (beta chain) was sequenced for a study of CD8+ T cells in alopecia areata. The overall study: Treated patients took oral tofacitinib at 5 to 10 mg twice daily.

The treatment here: oral pan-JAK inhibitor, 5-10 mg twice daily. RNA extraction was followed by reverse transcription into cDNA, which acted as the sequencing template. Profiling relied on immunoSEQ multiplex PCR, and the TCRdb table lists in-frame clones only, not all of them. Counted here are approximately 150,000 clones, about 88% occurring once; the ten biggest clones make up over 10%. The CDR3 totals 16 residues. After removal of 1 base from V and 6 bases from J, the junction contained 7 bases not matched to a gene. Germline V gene data show CDR1 as SGHRS and CDR2 as YFSETQ. Study conclusions and caveats: Sequence data from scalp samples additionally include resident alphabeta T cells of normal skin. Uncertainty remains about how baseline CD8+ expansion links to response, with one nonresponder. It was lesional scalp, especially alopecia totalis/universalis, that showed higher clonality than normal scalp.

A word on this clone: Antigen specificity is unknown.

The genes are TRBV5-1 and TRBJ2-1; 10 bases are a match to TRBD1. Sequenced here: CD8+ T cells sorted from blood, sampled at week 4, from a patient treated with tofacitinib. The sequence derives from a human donor with alopecia areata. The CDR3 protein is CASSLTSDRGFNEQFF. The CDR3, as DNA: TGCGCCAGCAGCTTGACTTCGGACAGGGGGTTCAATGAGCAGTTCTTC.